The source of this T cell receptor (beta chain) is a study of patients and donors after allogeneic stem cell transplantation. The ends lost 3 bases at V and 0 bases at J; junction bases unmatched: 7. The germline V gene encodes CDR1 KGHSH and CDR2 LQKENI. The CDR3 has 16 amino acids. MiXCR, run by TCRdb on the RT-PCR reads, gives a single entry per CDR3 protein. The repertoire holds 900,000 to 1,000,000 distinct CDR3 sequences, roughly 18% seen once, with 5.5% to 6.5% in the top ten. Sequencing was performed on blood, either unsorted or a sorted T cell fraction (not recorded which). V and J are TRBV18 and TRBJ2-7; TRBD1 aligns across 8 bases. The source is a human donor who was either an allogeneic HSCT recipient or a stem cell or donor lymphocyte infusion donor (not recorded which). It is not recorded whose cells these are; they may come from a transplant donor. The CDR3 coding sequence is TGTGCCAGCTCACCGAAAGGACAGGGATTCTCCTACGAGCAGTACTTC. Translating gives CASSPKGQGFSYEQYF.